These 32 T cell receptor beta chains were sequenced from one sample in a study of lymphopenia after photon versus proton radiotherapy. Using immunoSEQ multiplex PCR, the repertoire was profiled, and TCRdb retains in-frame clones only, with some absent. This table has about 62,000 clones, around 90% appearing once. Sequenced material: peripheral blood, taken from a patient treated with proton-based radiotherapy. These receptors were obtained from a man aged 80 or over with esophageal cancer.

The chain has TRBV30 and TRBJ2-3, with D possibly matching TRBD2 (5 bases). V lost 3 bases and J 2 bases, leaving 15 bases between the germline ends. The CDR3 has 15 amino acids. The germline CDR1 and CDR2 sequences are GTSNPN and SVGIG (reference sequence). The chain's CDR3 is CAWRLLGSLTDTQYF. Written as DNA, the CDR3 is TGTGCCTGGAGATTGCTGGGGAGCCTCACAGATACGCAGTATTTT. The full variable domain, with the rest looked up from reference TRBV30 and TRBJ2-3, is SQTIHQWPATLVQPVGSPLSLECTVEGTSNPNLYWYRQAAGRGLQLLFYSVGIGQISSEVPQNLSASRPQDRQFILSSKKLLLSDSGFYLCAWRLLGSLTDTQYFGPGTRLTVL.

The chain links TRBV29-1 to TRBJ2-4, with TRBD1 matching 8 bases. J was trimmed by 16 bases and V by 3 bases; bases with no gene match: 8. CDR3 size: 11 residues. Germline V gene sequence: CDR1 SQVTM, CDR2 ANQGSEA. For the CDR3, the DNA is TGCAGCGTTGAGGACAGGGCCAGTGTCTACTTC. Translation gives CSVEDRASVYF.

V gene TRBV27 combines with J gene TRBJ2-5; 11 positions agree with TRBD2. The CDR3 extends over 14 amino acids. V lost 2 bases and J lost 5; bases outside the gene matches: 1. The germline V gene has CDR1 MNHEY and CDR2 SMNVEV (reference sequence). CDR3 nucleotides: TGTGCCAGCAGTTTAAGACTAGCGGGGGAGACCCAGTACTTC. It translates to CASSLRLAGETQYF.

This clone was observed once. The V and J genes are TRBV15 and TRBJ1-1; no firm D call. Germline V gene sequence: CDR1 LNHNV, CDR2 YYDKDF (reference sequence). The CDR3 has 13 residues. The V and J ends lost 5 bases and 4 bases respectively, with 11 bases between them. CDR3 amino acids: CATSYEGSTEAFF. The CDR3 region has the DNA TGTGCCACCAGCTACGAAGGGAGCACTGAAGCTTTCTTT. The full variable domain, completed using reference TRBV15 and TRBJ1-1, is DAMVIQNPRYQVTQFGKPVTLSCSQTLNHNVMYWYQQKSSQAPKLLFHYYDKDFNNEADTPDNFQSRRPNTSFCFLDIRSPGLGDTAMYLCATSYEGSTEAFFGQGTRLTVV.

The DNA for the CDR3 is TGCGCCAGCAGCCAAGTTGTAGGGGGGGTCGACGAGCAGTACTTC. Its translation: CASSQVVGGVDEQYF. The chain recombines TRBV4-3 with TRBJ2-7; tentative D call: TRBD2 (7 bases). V lost 1 base and J lost 5, with 15 bases in between. Germline V gene data show CDR1 as LGHNA and CDR2 as YSLEER. The CDR3 runs to 15 residues.

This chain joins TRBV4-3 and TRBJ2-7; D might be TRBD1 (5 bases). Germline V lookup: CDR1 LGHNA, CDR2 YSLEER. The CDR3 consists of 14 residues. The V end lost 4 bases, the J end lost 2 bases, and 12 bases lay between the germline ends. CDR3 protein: CASSPGAGTYEQYF. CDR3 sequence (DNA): TGCGCCAGCAGCCCTGGGGCAGGGACCTACGAGCAGTACTTC.

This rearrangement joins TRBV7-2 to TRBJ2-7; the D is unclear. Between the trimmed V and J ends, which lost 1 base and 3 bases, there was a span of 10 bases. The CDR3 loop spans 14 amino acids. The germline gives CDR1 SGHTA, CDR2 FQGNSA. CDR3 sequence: CASSLVGQIYEQYF. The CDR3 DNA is TGTGCCAGCAGCTTAGTCGGCCAAATCTACGAGCAGTACTTC.

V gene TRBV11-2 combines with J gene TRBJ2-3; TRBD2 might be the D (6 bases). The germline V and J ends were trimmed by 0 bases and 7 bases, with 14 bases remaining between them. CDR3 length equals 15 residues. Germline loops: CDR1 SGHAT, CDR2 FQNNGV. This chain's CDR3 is CASSLEGGVDNTQYF. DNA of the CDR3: TGTGCCAGCAGCTTAGAAGGAGGGGTCGATAATACGCAGTATTTT. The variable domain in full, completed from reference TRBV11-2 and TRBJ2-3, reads EAGVAQSPRYKIIEKRQSVAFWCNPISGHATLYWYQQILGQGPKLLIQFQNNGVVDDSQLPKDRFSAERLKGVDSTLKIQPAKLEDSAVYLCASSLEGGVDNTQYFGPGTRLTVL.

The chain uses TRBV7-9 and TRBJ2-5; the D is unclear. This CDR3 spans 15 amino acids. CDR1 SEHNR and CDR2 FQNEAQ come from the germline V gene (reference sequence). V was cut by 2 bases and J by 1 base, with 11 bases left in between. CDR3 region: CASSLNSLLQETQYF. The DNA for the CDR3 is TGTGCCAGCAGCTTAAATAGCCTACTCCAAGAGACCCAGTACTTC.

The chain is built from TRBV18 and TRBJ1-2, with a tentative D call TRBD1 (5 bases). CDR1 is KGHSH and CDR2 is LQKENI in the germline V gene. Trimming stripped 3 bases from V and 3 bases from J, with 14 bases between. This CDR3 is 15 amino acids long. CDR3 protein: CASSPSSGPHYGYTF. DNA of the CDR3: TGTGCCAGCTCACCGAGTTCAGGGCCGCACTATGGCTACACCTTC.

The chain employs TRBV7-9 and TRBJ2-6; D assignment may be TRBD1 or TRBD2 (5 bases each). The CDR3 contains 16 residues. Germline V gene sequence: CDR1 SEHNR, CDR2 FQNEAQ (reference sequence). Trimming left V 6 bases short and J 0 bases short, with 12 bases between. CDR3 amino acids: CASRFGAYSGANVLTF. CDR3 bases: TGTGCCAGCAGGTTCGGGGCCTACTCTGGGGCCAACGTCCTGACTTTC.

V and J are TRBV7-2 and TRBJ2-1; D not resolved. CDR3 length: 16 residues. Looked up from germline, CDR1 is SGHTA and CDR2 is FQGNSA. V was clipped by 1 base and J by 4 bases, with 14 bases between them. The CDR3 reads CASSLVGSSIYNEQFF. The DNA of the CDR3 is TGTGCCAGCAGCTTAGTCGGCAGTTCCATTTACAATGAGCAGTTCTTC.

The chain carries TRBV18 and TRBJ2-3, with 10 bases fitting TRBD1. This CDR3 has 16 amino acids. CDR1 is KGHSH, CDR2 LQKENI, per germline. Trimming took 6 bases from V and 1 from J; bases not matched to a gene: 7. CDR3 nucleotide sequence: TGTGCCAGCTCGATCAGACAGGGGGCTGGCACAGATACGCAGTATTTT. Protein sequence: CASSIRQGAGTDTQYF. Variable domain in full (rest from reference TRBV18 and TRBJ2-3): NAGVMQNPRHLVRRRGQEARLRCSPMKGHSHVYWYRQLPEEGLKFMVYLQKENIIDESGMPKERFSAEFPKEGPSILRIQQVVRGDSAAYFCASSIRQGAGTDTQYFGPGTRLTVL.

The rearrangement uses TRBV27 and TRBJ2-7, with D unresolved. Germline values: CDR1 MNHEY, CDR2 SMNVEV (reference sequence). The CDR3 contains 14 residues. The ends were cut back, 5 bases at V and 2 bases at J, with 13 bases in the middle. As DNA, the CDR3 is TGTGCCAGCAGTCTATGGGGATTCCCCTACGAGCAGTACTTC. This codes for CASSLWGFPYEQYF.

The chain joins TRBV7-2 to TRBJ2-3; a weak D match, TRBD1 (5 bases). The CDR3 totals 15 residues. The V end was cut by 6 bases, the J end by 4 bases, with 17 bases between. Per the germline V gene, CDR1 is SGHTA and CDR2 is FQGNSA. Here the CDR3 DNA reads TGTGCCAGCAGGCTTCTCATCCAGGGCGCAGATACGCAGTATTTT. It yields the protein CASRLLIQGADTQYF.

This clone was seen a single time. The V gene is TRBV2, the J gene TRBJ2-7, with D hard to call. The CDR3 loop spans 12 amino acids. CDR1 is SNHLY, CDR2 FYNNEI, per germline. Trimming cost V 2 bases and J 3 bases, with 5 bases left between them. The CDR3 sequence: CASSEFGYEQYF. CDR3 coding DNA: TGTGCCAGCAGTGAATTCGGCTACGAGCAGTACTTC.

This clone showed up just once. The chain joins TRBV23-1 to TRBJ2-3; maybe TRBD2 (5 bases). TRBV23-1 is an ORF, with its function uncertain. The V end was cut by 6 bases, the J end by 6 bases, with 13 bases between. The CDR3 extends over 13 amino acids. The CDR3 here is CASRDGDRDTQYF. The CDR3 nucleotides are TGCGCCAGCAGAGACGGGGATAGGGATACGCAGTATTTT.

In nucleotides, the CDR3 is TGTGCCAGCAGCTCCCGTCTAGGACAGGAGAACTATGGCTACACCTTC. Translating it yields CASSSRLGQENYGYTF. The J gene is TRBJ1-2, the V gene TRBV4-2, with 7 bases identical to TRBD1. V lost 5 bases and J lost 2; bases outside the gene matches: 11. The V gene's germline CDR1 is LGHNA and CDR2 YNFKEQ. CDR3 size: 16 residues.

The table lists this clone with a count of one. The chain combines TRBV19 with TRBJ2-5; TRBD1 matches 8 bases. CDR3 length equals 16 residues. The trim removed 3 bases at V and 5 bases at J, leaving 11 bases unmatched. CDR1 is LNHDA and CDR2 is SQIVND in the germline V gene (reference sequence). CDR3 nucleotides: TGTGCCAGTAGTATTTCGCAGGGGGCTCGAGGGGAGACCCAGTACTTC. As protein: CASSISQGARGETQYF.

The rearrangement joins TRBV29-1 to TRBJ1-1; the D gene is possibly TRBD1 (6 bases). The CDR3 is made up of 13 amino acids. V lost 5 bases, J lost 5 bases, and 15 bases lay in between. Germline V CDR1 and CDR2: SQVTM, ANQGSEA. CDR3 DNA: TGCAGCGTTAAGGGGGGCCCGGGGACTGAAGCTTTCTTT. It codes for CSVKGGPGTEAFF.

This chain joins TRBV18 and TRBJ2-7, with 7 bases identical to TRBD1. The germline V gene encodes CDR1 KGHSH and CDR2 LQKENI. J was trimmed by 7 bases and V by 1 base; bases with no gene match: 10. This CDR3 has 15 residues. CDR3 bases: TGTGCCAGCTCACCACGAGACAGGGTTTCGGGGGAGCAGTACTTC. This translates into CASSPRDRVSGEQYF.

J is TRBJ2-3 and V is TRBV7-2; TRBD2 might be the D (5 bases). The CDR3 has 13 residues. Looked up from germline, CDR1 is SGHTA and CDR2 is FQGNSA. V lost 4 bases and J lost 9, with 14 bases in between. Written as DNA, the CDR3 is TGTGCCAGCAGCTCGGCCCCGAGGGAAACGCAGTATTTT. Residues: CASSSAPRETQYF.

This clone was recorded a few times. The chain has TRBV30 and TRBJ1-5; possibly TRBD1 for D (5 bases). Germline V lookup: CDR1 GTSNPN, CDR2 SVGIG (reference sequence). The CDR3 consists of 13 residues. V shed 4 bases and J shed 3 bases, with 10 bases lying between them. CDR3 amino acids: CAWTQAYNQPQHF. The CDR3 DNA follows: TGTGCCTGGACACAGGCCTACAATCAGCCCCAGCATTTT.

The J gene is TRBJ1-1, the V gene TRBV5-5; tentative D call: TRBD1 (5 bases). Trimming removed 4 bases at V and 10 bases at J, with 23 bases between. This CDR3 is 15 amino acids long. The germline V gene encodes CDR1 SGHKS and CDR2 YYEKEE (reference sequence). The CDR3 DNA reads TGTGCCAGCAGCCGTACCTCGGGGGTTCGGGGAGGAGCTTTCTTT. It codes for CASSRTSGVRGGAFF.

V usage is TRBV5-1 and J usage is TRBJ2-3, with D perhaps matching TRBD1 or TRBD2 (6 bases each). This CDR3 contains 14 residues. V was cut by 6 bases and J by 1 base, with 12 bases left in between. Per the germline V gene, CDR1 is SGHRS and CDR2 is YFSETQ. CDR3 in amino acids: CASIGGGGTDTQYF. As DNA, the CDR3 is TGCGCCAGCATAGGGGGAGGAGGCACAGATACGCAGTATTTT.

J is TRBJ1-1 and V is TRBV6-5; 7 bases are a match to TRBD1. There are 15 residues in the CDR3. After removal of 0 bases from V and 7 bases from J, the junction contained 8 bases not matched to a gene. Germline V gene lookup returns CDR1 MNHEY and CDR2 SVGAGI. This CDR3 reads CASSYSGGGAGEAFF. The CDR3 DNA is TGTGCCAGCAGTTACTCGGGAGGGGGCGCCGGTGAAGCTTTCTTT.

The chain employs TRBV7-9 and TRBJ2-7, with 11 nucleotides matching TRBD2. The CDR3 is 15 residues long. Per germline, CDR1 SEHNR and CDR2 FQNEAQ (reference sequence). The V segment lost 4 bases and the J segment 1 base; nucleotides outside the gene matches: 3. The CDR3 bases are TGTGCCAGCAGCTCAGGACTAGCGGGTTCCTACGAGCAGTACTTC. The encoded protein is CASSSGLAGSYEQYF.

CDR3 sequence reads: CSVRDRGRGTDTQYF. The CDR3 DNA follows: TGCAGCGTTCGAGACAGGGGGCGCGGGACAGATACGCAGTATTTT. This chain uses TRBV29-1 with TRBJ2-3; 10 bases fit TRBD1. This CDR3 is built from 15 residues. CDR1 SQVTM and CDR2 ANQGSEA come from the germline V gene. Trimming took 5 bases from V and 3 from J; bases not matched to a gene: 8.

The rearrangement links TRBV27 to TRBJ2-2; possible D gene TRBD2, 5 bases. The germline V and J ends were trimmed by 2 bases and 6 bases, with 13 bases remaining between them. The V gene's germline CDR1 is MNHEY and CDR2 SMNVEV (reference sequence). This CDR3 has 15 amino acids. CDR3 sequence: CASSLIRGSAGELFF. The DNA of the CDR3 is TGTGCCAGCAGTTTAATCCGGGGATCCGCCGGGGAGCTGTTTTTT.

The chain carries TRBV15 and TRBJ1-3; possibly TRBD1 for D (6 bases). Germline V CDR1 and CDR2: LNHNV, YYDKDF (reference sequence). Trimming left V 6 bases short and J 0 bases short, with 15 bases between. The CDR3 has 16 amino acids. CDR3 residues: CATREDRSSSGNTIYF. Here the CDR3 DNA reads TGTGCCACCAGAGAAGACAGGTCTAGCTCTGGAAACACCATATATTTT.

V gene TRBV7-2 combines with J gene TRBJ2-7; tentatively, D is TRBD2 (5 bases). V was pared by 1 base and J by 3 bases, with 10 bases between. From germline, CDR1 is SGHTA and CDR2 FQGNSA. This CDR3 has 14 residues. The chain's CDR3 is CASSLGIRGYEQYF. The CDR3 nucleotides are TGTGCCAGCAGCTTAGGGATCCGGGGCTACGAGCAGTACTTC.

The CDR3 nucleotides are TGTGCCACCAGCAGAGCTCCCCGAGGGTATGACATTCAGTACTTC. Translated, it gives CATSRAPRGYDIQYF. The rearrangement joins TRBV15 to TRBJ2-4; D possibly corresponds to TRBD2 (5 bases). The V end was cut by 1 base, the J end by 8 bases, with 15 bases between. From germline, CDR1 is LNHNV and CDR2 YYDKDF (reference sequence). CDR3 length: 15 residues.